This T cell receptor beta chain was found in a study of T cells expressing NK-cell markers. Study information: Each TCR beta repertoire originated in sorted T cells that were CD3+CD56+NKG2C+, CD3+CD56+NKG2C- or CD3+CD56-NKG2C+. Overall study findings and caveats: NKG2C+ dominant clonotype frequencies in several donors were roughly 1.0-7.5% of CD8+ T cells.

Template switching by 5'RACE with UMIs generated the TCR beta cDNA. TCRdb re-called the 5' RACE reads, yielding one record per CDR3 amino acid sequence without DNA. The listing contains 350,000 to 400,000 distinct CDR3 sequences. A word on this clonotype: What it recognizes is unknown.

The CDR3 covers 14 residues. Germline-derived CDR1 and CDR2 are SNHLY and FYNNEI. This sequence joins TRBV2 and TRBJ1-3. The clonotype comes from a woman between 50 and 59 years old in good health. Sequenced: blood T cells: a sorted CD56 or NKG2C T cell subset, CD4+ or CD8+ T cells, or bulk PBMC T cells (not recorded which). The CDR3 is CASSALSSGNTIYF. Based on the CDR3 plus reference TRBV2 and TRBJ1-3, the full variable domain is EPEVTQTPSHQVTQMGQEVILRCVPISNHLYFYWYRQILGQKVEFLVSFYNNEISEKSEIFDDQFSVERPDGSNFTLKIRSTKLEDSAMYFCASSALSSGNTIYFGEGSWLTVV.